A selection of T cell receptor beta chains follows, all from one sample in a study of Graves' ophthalmopathy and Graves' hyperthyroidism. From the multiplex PCR reads, TCRdb called clonotypes with MiXCR, one entry per CDR3 protein. This sample yields roughly 400,000 distinct CDR3 sequences, of which approximately 15% are seen a single time; around 7% belongs to the top ten. Sequenced: peripheral blood. Every receptor here comes from a woman aged 18-35 years with stable Graves' hyperthyroidism. Each CDR3 is given with its conserved first and last residue. Each record gives: CDR3 protein, CDR3 DNA, clone size, D gene, J gene, V gene. The D gene is left open where the match is weak. Size tells how often a clone was seen (once, few, many) or the class of an expanded clone, and some rows leave it out.

CDR3: CASNPNTEALF
DNA: TGCGCCAGCAACCCGAACACTGAAGCTCTCTTT
size: .
D: .
J: TRBJ1-1
V: TRBV10-2

CDR3: CASSFFSSGANVLTF
DNA: TGTGCCAGTAGTTTCTTCAGCTCTGGGGCCAACGTCCTGACTTTC
size: many
D: .
J: TRBJ2-6
V: TRBV19

CDR3: CASRDYPNTGELFF
DNA: TGTGCCAGCAGGGACTACCCTAACACCGGGGAGCTGTTTTTT
size: .
D: .
J: TRBJ2-2
V: TRBV27

CDR3: CASSPLGGQADSNQPQHF
DNA: TGTGCCAGCAGTCCCCTTGGAGGACAGGCAGATAGCAATCAGCCCCAGCATTTT
size: many
D: TRBD1
J: TRBJ1-5
V: TRBV6-4

CDR3: CASSRGVAGGVAKNIQYF
DNA: TGTGCCAGCAGTAGGGGCGTAGCGGGGGGGGTAGCCAAAAACATTCAGTACTTC
size: .
D: TRBD2
J: TRBJ2-4
V: TRBV6-1

CDR3: CASSLGSDGQAFF
DNA: TGTGCCAGCAGCTTAGGCTCCGACGGTCAAGCTTTCTTT
size: .
D: .
J: TRBJ1-1
V: TRBV11-1

CDR3: CSARDTSGTGIYEQYF
DNA: TGCAGTGCTAGAGATACGTCCGGGACAGGGATCTACGAGCAGTACTTC
size: many
D: TRBD1
J: TRBJ2-7
V: TRBV20-1

CDR3: CSATSGAGGVFYGYTF
DNA: TGCAGCGCTACCTCCGGGGCAGGGGGCGTATTCTATGGCTACACCTTC
size: .
D: TRBD1
J: TRBJ1-2
V: TRBV29-1

CDR3: CASSGGETANTEAFF
DNA: TGTGCCAGCAGCGGGGGGGAGACGGCGAACACTGAAGCTTTCTTT
size: many
D: .
J: TRBJ1-1
V: TRBV9

CDR3: CASSSVPGTNQPQHF
DNA: TGTGCCAGCAGCTCAGTACCAGGGACTAATCAGCCCCAGCATTTT
size: few
D: .
J: TRBJ1-5
V: TRBV7-2

CDR3: CASSFRTGAFF
DNA: TGTGCCAGCAGCTTTCGGACCGGAGCTTTCTTT
size: many
D: .
J: TRBJ1-1
V: TRBV11-3

CDR3: CASSRTGRGNTGELFF
DNA: TGTGCCAGCAGCCGTACAGGGAGGGGAAACACCGGGGAGCTGTTTTTT
size: many
D: .
J: TRBJ2-2
V: TRBV12-3/TRBV12-4

CDR3: CASSQAGGDTYEQYF
DNA: TGTGCCAGCAGCCAAGCTGGGGGGGATACCTACGAGCAGTACTTC
size: .
D: TRBD2
J: TRBJ2-7
V: TRBV14

CDR3: CASSREPTEAFF
DNA: TGTGCCAGCAGCCGCGAGCCCACTGAAGCTTTCTTT
size: .
D: .
J: TRBJ1-1
V: TRBV7-9

CDR3: CASSLAFPDRLNTEAFF
DNA: TGTGCCAGCAGCTTAGCCTTCCCGGACAGGCTTAACACTGAAGCTTTCTTT
size: many
D: TRBD1
J: TRBJ1-1
V: TRBV7-8

CDR3: CASSADRPLNQPQHF
DNA: TGTGCCAGCAGTGCGGACAGGCCCCTCAATCAGCCCCAGCATTTT
size: many
D: TRBD1
J: TRBJ1-5
V: TRBV6-1

CDR3: CASSFWDGQPQHF
DNA: TGTGCCAGCAGTTTCTGGGATGGGCAGCCCCAGCATTTT
size: many
D: .
J: TRBJ1-5
V: TRBV12-3/TRBV12-4

CDR3: CSAKDRGWNTIYF
DNA: TGCAGTGCCAAGGACAGGGGGTGGAACACCATATATTTT
size: many
D: TRBD1
J: TRBJ1-3
V: TRBV20-1

CDR3: CATRGSQETQYF
DNA: TGTGCCACCAGGGGCAGCCAAGAGACCCAGTACTTC
size: few
D: .
J: TRBJ2-5
V: TRBV24-1

CDR3: CATSREGSSYEQYF
DNA: TGTGCCACCAGCAGAGAAGGCAGTTCCTACGAGCAGTACTTC
size: many
D: .
J: TRBJ2-7
V: TRBV15

CDR3: CSARVAGGVETQYF
DNA: TGCAGTGCTAGGGTGGCGGGGGGAGTGGAGACCCAGTACTTC
size: many
D: TRBD2
J: TRBJ2-5
V: TRBV20-1

CDR3: CASNGPFSGNTIYF
DNA: TGTGCCAGCAACGGGCCCTTCTCTGGAAACACCATATATTTT
size: many
D: .
J: TRBJ1-3
V: TRBV12-3/TRBV12-4

CDR3: CATSATGSNSPLHF
DNA: TGTGCCACCAGTGCGACAGGGTCAAATTCACCCCTCCACTTT
size: many
D: TRBD1
J: TRBJ1-6
V: TRBV24-1

CDR3: CASSPQSGSYEQYF
DNA: TGTGCTAGCAGCCCCCAGAGCGGATCCTACGAGCAGTACTTC
size: many
D: .
J: TRBJ2-7
V: TRBV7-7

CDR3: CASSLGVATGELFF
DNA: TGCGCCAGCAGCTTGGGAGTAGCCACCGGGGAGCTGTTTTTT
size: .
D: .
J: TRBJ2-2
V: TRBV5-1

CDR3: CASRGQGVTEAFF
DNA: TGTGCCAGCAGAGGACAGGGCGTCACTGAAGCTTTCTTT
size: many
D: TRBD1
J: TRBJ1-1
V: TRBV12-3/TRBV12-4

CDR3: CASSSDLNTEAFF
DNA: TGTGCCAGCAGTTCCGATTTGAACACTGAAGCTTTCTTT
size: many
D: .
J: TRBJ1-1
V: TRBV12-3/TRBV12-4

CDR3: CASSPVAGRIGELFF
DNA: TGTGCCAGCAGCCCAGTGGCGGGGCGGATCGGGGAGCTGTTTTTT
size: many
D: .
J: TRBJ2-2
V: TRBV7-3

CDR3: CASSFMDPRDLSYEQYF
DNA: TGTGCCAGCAGTTTCATGGACCCTCGCGATTTGAGCTACGAGCAGTACTTC
size: many
D: .
J: TRBJ2-7
V: TRBV6-5

CDR3: CASSLDRGSGNTEAFF
DNA: TGTGCCAGCAGCCTTGACAGGGGTTCGGGGAACACTGAAGCTTTCTTT
size: many
D: TRBD1
J: TRBJ1-1
V: TRBV11-2

CDR3: CASSLGGFEQYF
DNA: TGTGCCAGCAGTTTAGGGGGGTTCGAGCAGTACTTC
size: many
D: .
J: TRBJ2-7
V: TRBV12-3/TRBV12-4

CDR3: CASRRRGGANVLTF
DNA: TGTGCCAGCAGACGTAGGGGGGGGGCCAACGTCCTGACTTTC
size: few
D: .
J: TRBJ2-6
V: TRBV7-8

CDR3: CSARAPRSPNTEAFF
DNA: TGCAGTGCTAGAGCTCCAAGGTCCCCGAACACTGAAGCTTTCTTT
size: .
D: .
J: TRBJ1-1
V: TRBV20-1

CDR3: CASSLGKGRDGEAFF
DNA: TGTGCCAGCTCACTAGGAAAGGGAAGGGACGGTGAAGCTTTCTTT
size: many
D: .
J: TRBJ1-1
V: TRBV18

CDR3: CASSPLRQTQYF
DNA: TGCGCCAGCAGCCCCCTTCGGCAGACCCAGTACTTC
size: many
D: .
J: TRBJ2-5
V: TRBV10-2

CDR3: CASSSRGTSNSYEQYF
DNA: TGTGCCAGCAGCTCGCGCGGGACAAGTAACTCCTACGAGCAGTACTTC
size: many
D: .
J: TRBJ2-7
V: TRBV11-2

CDR3: CSARDIRDGYTF
DNA: TGCAGTGCTAGAGATATCAGGGATGGCTACACCTTC
size: many
D: .
J: TRBJ1-2
V: TRBV20-1

CDR3: CASSQGGPFGDGQNTEACF
DNA: TGCGCCAGCAGCCAAGGAGGTCCGTTCGGGGACGGACAAAACACTGAAGCTTGCTTT
size: .
D: .
J: TRBJ1-1
V: TRBV4-1

CDR3: CASSVGTGTSVPLYEQYF
DNA: TGTGCCAGCAGCGTAGGAACCGGGACTAGCGTCCCCCTATACGAGCAGTACTTC
size: many
D: TRBD2
J: TRBJ2-7
V: TRBV7-8

CDR3: CASSLVQGVYGYTF
DNA: TGCGCCAGCAGCTTGGTACAGGGGGTTTATGGCTACACCTTC
size: many
D: TRBD1
J: TRBJ1-2
V: TRBV5-1

CDR3: CASETRENTEAFF
DNA: TGTGCCAGCGAGACACGGGAGAACACTGAAGCTTTCTTT
size: many
D: .
J: TRBJ1-1
V: TRBV28

CDR3: CASSLEHTNTEAFF
DNA: TGCGCCAGCAGCTTGGAACACACGAACACTGAAGCTTTCTTT
size: many
D: .
J: TRBJ1-1
V: TRBV5-1

CDR3: CASSLSVVGGNGYTF
DNA: TGTGCCAGCAGCTTAAGTGTGGTAGGGGGCAATGGCTACACCTTC
size: many
D: TRBD1
J: TRBJ1-2
V: TRBV7-9

CDR3: CASSYTTSGGAWETQYF
DNA: TGTGCCAGCAGTTACACCACTAGCGGGGGGGCATGGGAGACCCAGTACTTC
size: many
D: TRBD2
J: TRBJ2-5
V: TRBV6-5

CDR3: CASSLAWQETQYF
DNA: TGTGCCAGCAGTCTAGCGTGGCAAGAGACCCAGTACTTC
size: many
D: .
J: TRBJ2-5
V: TRBV2

CDR3: CASSRQGAVKNIQYF
DNA: TGTGCCAGCTCTCGACAGGGGGCAGTGAAGAACATTCAGTACTTC
size: many
D: TRBD1
J: TRBJ2-4
V: TRBV18

CDR3: CSVVLTNYGYTF
DNA: TGCAGCGTTGTACTGACTAACTATGGCTACACCTTC
size: many
D: .
J: TRBJ1-2
V: TRBV29-1

CDR3: CASRSTGGNYGYTF
DNA: TGTGCCAGCAGATCGACAGGGGGCAACTATGGCTACACCTTC
size: many
D: TRBD1
J: TRBJ1-2
V: TRBV27

CDR3: CASSQTGPTHQPQHF
DNA: TGTGCCAGCAGCCAGACAGGGCCCACTCATCAGCCCCAGCATTTT
size: many
D: TRBD1
J: TRBJ1-5
V: TRBV7-2

CDR3: CASSEYGGAFF
DNA: TGTGCCAGCAGTGAATACGGAGGGGCTTTCTTT
size: many
D: .
J: TRBJ1-1
V: TRBV6-1

CDR3: CASSARPGKHVNYGYTF
DNA: TGTGCCAGCAGCGCAAGACCCGGAAAACATGTCAACTATGGCTACACCTTC
size: .
D: .
J: TRBJ1-2
V: TRBV11-2

CDR3: CASSYGTQGYGYTF
DNA: TGTGCCAGCAGTTACGGAACTCAGGGGTATGGCTACACCTTC
size: many
D: .
J: TRBJ1-2
V: TRBV6-5

CDR3: CSARDGQRQETQYF
DNA: TGCAGTGCTAGAGATGGACAGCGACAAGAGACCCAGTACTTC
size: .
D: .
J: TRBJ2-5
V: TRBV20-1

CDR3: CASSTDPRQATYGYTF
DNA: TGTGCCAGCAGCACCGACCCGCGACAGGCCACCTATGGCTACACCTTC
size: .
D: .
J: TRBJ1-2
V: TRBV12-3/TRBV12-4

CDR3: CASSPLPGGANTEAFF
DNA: TGTGCCAGCTCACCTCTTCCGGGGGGTGCGAACACTGAAGCTTTCTTT
size: many
D: .
J: TRBJ1-1
V: TRBV18

CDR3: CSVETGINIQYF
DNA: TGCAGCGTTGAGACAGGGATAAACATTCAGTACTTC
size: .
D: TRBD1
J: TRBJ2-4
V: TRBV29-1

CDR3: CASSLRWDRSTGNTEAFF
DNA: TGCGCCAGCAGCTTGCGTTGGGACAGGTCCACGGGGAACACTGAAGCTTTCTTT
size: .
D: TRBD1
J: TRBJ1-1
V: TRBV5-1

CDR3: CASSIPPGGPRNSPLHF
DNA: TGTGCCAGTAGTATCCCCCCGGGGGGACCGAGGAATTCACCCCTCCACTTT
size: .
D: .
J: TRBJ1-6
V: TRBV19

CDR3: CASSSVSPLHF
DNA: TGTGCCAGCAGCTCCGTTTCACCCCTCCACTTT
size: many
D: .
J: TRBJ1-6
V: TRBV11-2